Listed below are T cell receptor beta chains from one sample, sequenced in a study of cytomegalovirus exposure and HLA in healthy donors. The protocol was immunoSEQ multiplex PCR, while the TCRdb copy is restricted to in-frame clones and leaves out a portion. Of about 160,000 clones listed, roughly 82% are singletons. Material: PBMCs. The receptors were gathered from a man aged 45-65 years in good health and CMV-seropositive. Both conserved end residues are part of each CDR3. The D gene is left open where the match is weak. Size values are once, few and many counts, or a class for expanded clones, and some rows have none.

j_gene	v_gene	abundance	d_gene	CDR3aa	CDR3nt
TRBJ1-5	TRBV28	NA	NA	CASSFIGNQPQHF	TGTGCCAGCAGTTTTATCGGCAATCAGCCCCAGCATTTT
TRBJ1-2	TRBV28	NA	NA	CASSRYGYTF	TGTGCCAGCAGCCGGTATGGCTACACCTTC
TRBJ2-3	TRBV27	NA	TRBD1	CASRRPGQGTDTQYF	TGTGCCAGCAGACGACCGGGACAGGGAACAGATACGCAGTATTTT
TRBJ2-2	TRBV7-6	NA	NA	CASSQTHGGAKPGELFF	TGTGCCAGCAGCCAGACTCATGGGGGGGCGAAGCCCGGGGAGCTGTTTTTT
TRBJ2-1	TRBV27	few	TRBD1	CASSFSAGGNEQFF	TGTGCCAGCAGTTTCTCGGCAGGGGGCAATGAGCAGTTCTTC
TRBJ2-1	TRBV9	NA	NA	CASSVDGGPANEQFF	TGTGCCAGCAGCGTAGACGGGGGACCTGCTAATGAGCAGTTCTTC
TRBJ1-4	TRBV15	once	NA	CATSRDRQANEKLFF	TGTGCCACCAGCAGAGATAGGCAGGCTAATGAAAAACTGTTTTTT
TRBJ2-1	TRBV11-2	NA	NA	CASSGNEQFF	TGTGCCTCGTCAGGTAATGAGCAGTTCTTC
TRBJ2-1	TRBV11-3	NA	TRBD2	CASSTTSVDEQFF	TGTGCCAGCAGCACGACTAGCGTCGATGAGCAGTTCTTC
TRBJ2-6	TRBV28	few	NA	CATGSGANGLTF	TGTGCCACCGGATCTGGGGCCAACGGCCTGACTTTC
TRBJ2-2	TRBV2	NA	TRBD2	CASSGTSGGPGTGELFF	TGTGCCAGCAGTGGGACTAGCGGGGGGCCGGGGACCGGGGAGCTGTTTTTT
TRBJ2-2	TRBV7-3	NA	TRBD2	CASSEDSSGWRRGTGELFF	TGTGCCAGCAGCGAGGATTCTAGCGGGTGGCGTAGGGGCACCGGGGAGCTGTTTTTT
TRBJ2-7	TRBV19	NA	NA	CASSPGEIYEQYF	TGTGCCAGTAGTCCCGGAGAGATCTACGAGCAGTACTTC
TRBJ1-4	TRBV15	NA	TRBD1	CATSRVGQGDSEKLFF	TGTGCCACCAGCAGAGTAGGACAGGGGGATAGTGAAAAACTGTTTTTT
TRBJ1-1	TRBV5-6	NA	NA	CASSLAAGRVITEAFF	TGTGCCAGCAGCTTGGCGGCAGGGAGGGTAATCACTGAAGCTTTCTTT
TRBJ2-2	TRBV5-4	few	TRBD1	CASSPHGQGVTGELFF	TGTGCCAGCAGCCCGCACGGGCAGGGGGTCACCGGGGAGCTGTTTTTT
TRBJ2-7	TRBV6-1	NA	TRBD1	CASRGQGVLNYEQYF	TGTGCCAGCCGGGGACAGGGCGTTCTGAATTACGAGCAGTACTTC
TRBJ1-3	TRBV5-1	NA	NA	CASSLSTAGNTIYF	TGCGCCAGCAGCTTGTCTACAGCCGGAAACACCATATATTTT
TRBJ2-2	TRBV7-3	NA	TRBD1	CASNQPGQGVTGELFF	TGTGCCAGCAACCAACCGGGACAGGGTGTCACCGGGGAGCTGTTTTTT
TRBJ2-1	TRBV28	once	NA	CATRGSSATSAYEQFF	TGTGCCACCCGAGGGAGTAGCGCCACGTCTGCGTATGAGCAGTTCTTC
TRBJ2-3	TRBV29-1	NA	NA	CSVALQAYTDTQYF	TGCAGCGTTGCCTTACAGGCGTACACAGATACGCAGTATTTT